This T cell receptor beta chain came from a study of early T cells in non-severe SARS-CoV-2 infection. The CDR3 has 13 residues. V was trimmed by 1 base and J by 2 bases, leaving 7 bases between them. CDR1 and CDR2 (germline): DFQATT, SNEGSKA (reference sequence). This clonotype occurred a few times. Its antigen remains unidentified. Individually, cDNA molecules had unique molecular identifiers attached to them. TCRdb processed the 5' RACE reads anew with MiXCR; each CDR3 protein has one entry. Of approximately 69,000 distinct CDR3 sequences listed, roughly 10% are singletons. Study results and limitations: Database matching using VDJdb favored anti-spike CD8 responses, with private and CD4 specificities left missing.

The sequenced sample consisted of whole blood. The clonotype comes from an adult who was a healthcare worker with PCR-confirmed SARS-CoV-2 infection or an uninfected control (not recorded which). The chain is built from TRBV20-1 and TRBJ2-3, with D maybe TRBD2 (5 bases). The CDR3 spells CSARGGPTDTQYF. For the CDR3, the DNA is TGCAGTGCTAGAGGCGGGCCCACAGATACGCAGTATTTT.